Below are 28 T cell receptor beta chains sequenced from a single sample in a study of blood T cells in healthy people across ages. The use of a sample-barcoded 5' primer and a J-beta primer mix characterized a second PCR of about 6 to 11 cycles. Via MiXCR, TCRdb re-called the 5' RACE reads, giving one row per CDR3 protein. The data show around 1,100,000 distinct CDR3 sequences, around two fifths seen once. The sample comprised blood. All receptors derive from a man aged 18 to 29 in good health.

V usage is TRBV25-1 and J usage is TRBJ2-5, with 9 nucleotides matching TRBD1. The germline V gene encodes CDR1 MGHDK and CDR2 SYGVNS. This CDR3 has 16 residues. Losses at the gene ends were 4 bases for V and 5 bases for J; bases not matched to a gene: 11. In DNA, the CDR3 is TGTGCCAGCAGTGGGACCGGGACAGGGTCTCTGGAGACCCAGTACTTC. Protein product: CASSGTGTGSLETQYF.

The chain is built from TRBV20-1 and TRBJ1-6; a weak D match, TRBD1 (6 bases). Trimming pared 5 bases from V and 7 bases from J, leaving 12 bases between. The CDR3 is made up of 13 amino acids. The germline CDR1 and CDR2 sequences are DFQATT and SNEGSKA (reference sequence). DNA for the CDR3: TGCAGTGCTGGGGACATGTCCAATTCACCCCTCCACTTT. Its translation: CSAGDMSNSPLHF.

This rearrangement joins TRBV20-1 to TRBJ2-5, with a tentative D call TRBD1 (6 bases). The germline V gene encodes CDR1 DFQATT and CDR2 SNEGSKA (reference sequence). V was trimmed by 2 bases and J by 5 bases, leaving 15 bases between them. The length of the CDR3 is 14 residues. CDR3 residues: CSARPKTGMETQYF. CDR3 sequence (DNA): TGCAGTGCTAGACCGAAAACAGGGATGGAGACCCAGTACTTC.

This clonotype has only a few counts. The chain has TRBV5-1 and TRBJ2-1; D call uncertain. The CDR3 contains 16 residues. Per germline, CDR1 SGHRS and CDR2 YFSETQ. The V end was cut by 0 bases, the J end by 6 bases, with 16 bases between. CDR3 sequence reads: CASSLAKHKVGNEQFF. The CDR3 DNA sequence: TGCGCCAGCAGCTTGGCCAAACATAAGGTTGGCAATGAGCAGTTCTTC.

The genes are TRBV4-3 and TRBJ1-4; 7 bases are a match to TRBD1. The CDR3 runs to 18 residues. V gave up 2 bases and J gave up 3 bases; unmatched junction bases: 12. The germline V gene encodes CDR1 LGHNA and CDR2 YSLEER. CDR3 sequence (DNA): TGCGCCAGCAGCCAATTAGACAGGGACTCGTCCGCTAATGAAAAACTGTTTTTT. Amino acid sequence: CASSQLDRDSSANEKLFF.

This clonotype was recorded only once. This sequence joins TRBV14 and TRBJ1-3; D is unclear. There are 17 residues in the CDR3. The germline gives CDR1 SGHDN, CDR2 FVKESK. The germline V and J ends were trimmed by 0 bases and 0 bases, with 12 bases remaining between them. The DNA of the CDR3 is TGTGCCAGCAGCCAAGAGGGCAGTCCCCTCTCTGGAAACACCATATATTTT. It translates to CASSQEGSPLSGNTIYF.

This clonotype was counted between two and nine times. The chain carries TRBV12-3 or TRBV12-4 and TRBJ2-1; D unresolved. Gene TRBJ2-7 matches the end of the DNA better, so the J call may be wrong. The CDR3 spans 15 residues. In DNA form, the CDR3 reads TGTGCCAGCAGTTCGGACGGCAGCTCCTACAATGAGCAGTACTTC. This translates into CASSSDGSSYNEQYF.

V is TRBV6-1 and J is TRBJ1-1; 7 bases agree with TRBD1. Germline V gene data show CDR1 as MNHNS and CDR2 as SASEGT. The V gene end was trimmed by 2 bases and the J gene end by 2 bases; junction bases not matched to a gene: 5. This CDR3 spans 15 amino acids. As DNA, the CDR3 is TGTGCCAGCAGTGAATGGTGGGACAGCAACACTGAAGCTTTCTTT. Its translation is CASSEWWDSNTEAFF.

This clonotype was seen only a few times. V and J are TRBV4-3 and TRBJ2-1; 9 bases match TRBD2. The germline V gene encodes CDR1 LGHNA and CDR2 YSLEER. J was trimmed by 0 bases and V by 3 bases; bases with no gene match: 3. The CDR3 has 16 residues. CDR3 DNA sequence: TGCGCCAGCAGCCACCTAGCGGGGAGCTCCTACAATGAGCAGTTCTTC. It specifies CASSHLAGSSYNEQFF.

This clonotype was observed a few times. The genes are TRBV3-1 and TRBJ1-2; D might be TRBD1 (5 bases). This CDR3 has 14 residues. V gave up 4 bases and J gave up 8 bases, with 17 bases separating them. In germline, CDR1 is LGHDT, CDR2 YNNKEL (reference sequence). The CDR3 DNA reads as TGTGCCAGCAGCCCTGCTTGGCAGGGTAAAGGCTACACCTTC. Its protein product is CASSPAWQGKGYTF.

This chain links TRBV5-5 with TRBJ1-2, with 7 bases that match TRBD1. The junction had 10 bases not matched to a gene; V was cut back by 1 base and J by 7 bases. The CDR3 runs 15 residues. CDR1 and CDR2 from the germline V gene are SGHKS and YYEKEE (reference sequence). The DNA for the CDR3 is TGTGCCAGCAGCTTGATTAAGACAGGGTCCTCTGGCTACACCTTC. Translated, it gives CASSLIKTGSSGYTF.

The chain joins TRBV12-3 or TRBV12-4 to TRBJ1-1; tentatively, D is TRBD1 (5 bases). There are 14 residues in the CDR3. V was clipped by 6 bases and J by 4 bases, with 15 bases between them. As DNA, the CDR3 is TGTGCCAGCAGCCGCCAGGGCTGGGGCACTGAAGCTTTCTTT. This translates into CASSRQGWGTEAFF.

This clonotype was seen more than once but under ten times. The chain couples TRBV12-3 or TRBV12-4 to TRBJ1-2, with D tentatively TRBD1 (6 bases). With 2 bases removed from V and 3 bases from J, the gap between germline ends came to 19 bases. The CDR3 spans 17 residues. The chain's CDR3 is CASSLWANGGADYGYTF. The CDR3 DNA reads as TGTGCCAGCAGTTTATGGGCCAACGGGGGGGCGGACTATGGCTACACCTTC.

The chain carries TRBV4-3 and TRBJ2-1; tentatively, D is TRBD2 (7 bases). The closer fit of TRBJ2-7 to the DNA end suggests the J call may be wrong. The CDR3 covers 19 residues. Germline CDR1 LGHNA, CDR2 YSLEER. The CDR3 DNA follows: TGCGCCAGCAGCCAAGAAGGGGGGGTGAAGGTTGTGTCCTACAATGAGCAGTACTTC. Translated, it gives CASSQEGGVKVVSYNEQYF.

The V call is TRBV5-1, the J call TRBJ2-6; D gene unclear. Germline lookup yields CDR1 SGHRS and CDR2 YFSETQ. There are 14 residues in the CDR3. With 3 bases removed from V and 6 bases from J, the gap between germline ends came to 10 bases. The CDR3 loop is CASSSAGPANVLTF. The CDR3 coding sequence is TGCGCCAGCAGCTCCGCTGGCCCGGCCAACGTCCTGACTTTC.

V is TRBV20-1 and J is TRBJ1-5, with D unresolved. CDR3 length equals 12 residues. From germline, CDR1 is DFQATT and CDR2 SNEGSKA (reference sequence). The V and J ends lost 6 bases and 4 bases respectively, with 10 bases between them. CDR3 DNA sequence: TGCAGTGCGATCATGGGGAATCAGCCCCAGCATTTT. Translation gives CSAIMGNQPQHF.

This clonotype was counted ten times or more. This sequence joins TRBV28 and TRBJ2-7; D is unresolved. CDR1 and CDR2 from the germline V gene are MDHEN and SYDVKM. The germline V and J ends were trimmed by 5 bases and 1 base, with 9 bases remaining between them. The CDR3 runs to 13 residues. CDR3 nucleotide sequence: TGTGCCAGCAGTCTGCCAACTTCCTACGAGCAGTACTTC. This codes for CASSLPTSYEQYF.

A remark on this clonotype: Compared with germline, one end of the junction differs, possibly owing to a read error. The genes are TRBV11-2 and TRBJ2-7; TRBD1 matches 7 bases. This CDR3 comprises 14 residues. The germline V gene has CDR1 SGHAT and CDR2 FQNNGV. CDR3 sequence reads: CASSQNTGDNEQYF. In DNA, the CDR3 is TGTGCCAGCAGCCAAAATACAGGGGACAATGAGCAGTACTTT.

This clonotype was counted between two and nine times. The genes are TRBV6-5 and TRBJ1-2, with D possibly being TRBD1 (5 bases). V was trimmed by 6 bases and J by 0 bases, leaving 8 bases between them. CDR1 MNHEY and CDR2 SVGAGI come from the germline V gene. The CDR3 loop spans 13 amino acids. Here the CDR3 reads CASRLTANYGYTF. The CDR3 region has the DNA TGTGCCAGCAGATTGACAGCTAACTATGGCTACACCTTC.

The chain is built from TRBV10-3 and TRBJ1-1; D is uncertain. From germline, CDR1 is ENHRY and CDR2 SYGVKD. V was trimmed by 5 bases and J by 1 base, leaving 11 bases between them. The CDR3 has 14 residues. CDR3 amino acids: CAISLIPSNTEAFF. The CDR3 DNA is TGTGCCATCAGTTTAATACCGTCGAACACTGAAGCTTTCTTT.

Notes on this clonotype: Sequence at one end of the junction differs from germline and may be a read error. This chain joins TRBV7-8 and TRBJ1-5; no firm D call. Germline CDR1 and CDR2: SGHVS and FQNEAQ. There are 17 residues in the CDR3. The CDR3 region is CACSFGSGEISNQPQHF. As DNA, the CDR3 is TGTGCCTGCAGCTTCGGGAGTGGGGAGATAAGCAATCAGCCCCAGCATTTT.

This clonotype was recorded a few times. This sequence joins TRBV20-1 and TRBJ1-2; unclear D gene. The CDR3 consists of 11 residues. Trimming took 5 bases from V and 4 from J, leaving 8 bases between them. Looked up from germline, CDR1 is DFQATT and CDR2 is SNEGSKA (reference sequence). For the CDR3, the DNA is TGCAGTGCTGCCGAGTCCTATGGCTACACCTTC. Protein sequence: CSAAESYGYTF.

V usage is TRBV29-1 and J usage is TRBJ2-2; D tentatively reads TRBD1 or TRBD2 (5 bases each). The CDR3 spans 13 residues. V lost 7 bases, J lost 2 bases, and 11 bases lay in between. Germline V lookup: CDR1 SQVTM, CDR2 ANQGSEA. The CDR3 sequence is CSARDGNTGELFF. Here the CDR3 DNA reads TGCAGCGCCCGGGACGGCAACACCGGGGAGCTGTTTTTT.

The chain has TRBV9 and TRBJ1-2; a weak D match, TRBD1 (5 bases). The V and J ends lost 3 bases and 6 bases respectively, with 15 bases between them. The germline V gene has CDR1 SGDLS and CDR2 YYNGEE. CDR3 length equals 14 residues. The CDR3 coding sequence is TGTGCCAGCAGCGGTGACATAGGACAAGATGGCTACACCTTC. Amino acids: CASSGDIGQDGYTF.

As to this clonotype: An end of the junction differs from the germline gene, which may be a read error. The V gene is TRBV20-1, the J gene TRBJ1-2; D is possibly TRBD1 (5 bases). Germline CDR1 is DFQATT and CDR2 is SNEGSKA (reference sequence). The CDR3 sequence is 16 residues long. CDR3 protein: CSAREAGQIANYDYTF. The CDR3 nucleotides read TGCAGTGCTAGGGAAGCGGGGCAGATAGCTAACTATGACTACACCTTC.

This chain uses TRBV6-6 with TRBJ2-5; D is unclear. The CDR3 runs to 15 residues. CDR1 is MNHNY, CDR2 SVGAGI, per germline (reference sequence). Trimming stripped 0 bases from V and 2 bases from J, with 10 bases between. The DNA of the CDR3 is TGTGCCAGCAGTTACTCGAACTACGGACAAGAGACCCAGTACTTC. Its protein product is CASSYSNYGQETQYF.

There are a few counts of this clonotype. The V and J genes are TRBV4-3 and TRBJ1-1, with D unresolved. Germline CDR1 reads LGHNA; CDR2 reads YSLEER. With 0 bases removed from V and 1 base from J, the gap between germline ends came to 9 bases. The CDR3 is 15 residues long. The DNA of the CDR3 is TGCGCCAGCAGCCAAGATTACGATTCGAACACTGAAGCTTTCTTT. It encodes CASSQDYDSNTEAFF.

V is TRBV29-1 and J is TRBJ2-2, with 8 bases lining up with TRBD1. The germline V gene has CDR1 SQVTM and CDR2 ANQGSEA. CDR3 length: 14 amino acids. V dropped 8 bases and J dropped 1; count of bases not matched to a gene: 6. CDR3 nucleotides: TGCAGCTCTTCCGGGACAGGGAACACCGGGGAGCTGTTTTTT. Amino acid sequence: CSSSGTGNTGELFF.